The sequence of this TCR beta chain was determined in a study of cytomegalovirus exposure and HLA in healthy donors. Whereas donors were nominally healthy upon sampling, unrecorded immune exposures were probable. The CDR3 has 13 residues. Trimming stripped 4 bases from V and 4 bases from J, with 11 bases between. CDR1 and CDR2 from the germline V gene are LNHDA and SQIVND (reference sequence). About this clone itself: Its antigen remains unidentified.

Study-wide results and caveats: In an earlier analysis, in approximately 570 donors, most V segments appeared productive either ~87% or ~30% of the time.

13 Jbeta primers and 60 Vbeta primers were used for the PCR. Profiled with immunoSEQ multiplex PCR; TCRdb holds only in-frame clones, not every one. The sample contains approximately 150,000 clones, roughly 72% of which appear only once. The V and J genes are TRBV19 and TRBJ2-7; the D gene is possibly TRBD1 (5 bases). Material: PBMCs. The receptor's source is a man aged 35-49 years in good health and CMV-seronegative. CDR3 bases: TGTGCCAGTAGTACCGGCCAGGGTTACGAGCAGTACTTC. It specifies CASSTGQGYEQYF. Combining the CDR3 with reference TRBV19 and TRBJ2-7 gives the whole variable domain DGGITQSPKYLFRKEGQNVTLSCEQNLNHDAMYWYRQDPGQGLRLIYYSQIVNDFQKGDIAEGYSVSREKKESFPLTVTSAQKNPTAFYLCASSTGQGYEQYFGPGTRLTVT.